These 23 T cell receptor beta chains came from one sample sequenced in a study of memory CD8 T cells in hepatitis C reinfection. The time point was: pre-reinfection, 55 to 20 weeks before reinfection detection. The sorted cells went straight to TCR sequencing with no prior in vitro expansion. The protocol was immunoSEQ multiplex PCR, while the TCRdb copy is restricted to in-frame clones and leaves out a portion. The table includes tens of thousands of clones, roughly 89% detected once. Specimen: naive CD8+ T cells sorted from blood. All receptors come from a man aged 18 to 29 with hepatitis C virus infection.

The CDR3 coding sequence is TGCGCCAGCAGCCCCCGGGTTGCGGGGGGGCCGAAGGAGACCCAGTACTTC. Translating gives CASSPRVAGGPKETQYF. The chain carries TRBV5-1 and TRBJ2-5, with TRBD2 identical over 9 bases. The trim removed 4 bases at V and 5 bases at J, leaving 15 bases unmatched. The CDR3 totals 17 residues. In germline, CDR1 is SGHRS, CDR2 YFSETQ.

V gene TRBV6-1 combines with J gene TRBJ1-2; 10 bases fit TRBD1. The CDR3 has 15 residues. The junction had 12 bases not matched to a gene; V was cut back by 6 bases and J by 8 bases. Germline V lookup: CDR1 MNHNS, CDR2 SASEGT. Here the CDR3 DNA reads TGTGCCAGCAGCCCCTGGACAGGGGGGGCGAGGGGCTACACCTTC. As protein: CASSPWTGGARGYTF.

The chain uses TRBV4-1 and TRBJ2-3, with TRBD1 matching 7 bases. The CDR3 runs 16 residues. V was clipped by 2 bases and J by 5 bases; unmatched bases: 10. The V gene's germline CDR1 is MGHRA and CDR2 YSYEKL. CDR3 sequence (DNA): TGCGCCAGCAGCCAAACACCCAGGACAGGCGTAGATACGCAGTATTTT. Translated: CASSQTPRTGVDTQYF.

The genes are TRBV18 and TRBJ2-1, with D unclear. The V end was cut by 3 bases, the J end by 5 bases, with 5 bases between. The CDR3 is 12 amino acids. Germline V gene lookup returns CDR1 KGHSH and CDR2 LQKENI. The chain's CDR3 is CASSPQDNEQFF. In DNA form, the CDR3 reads TGTGCCAGCTCACCCCAGGACAATGAGCAGTTCTTC.

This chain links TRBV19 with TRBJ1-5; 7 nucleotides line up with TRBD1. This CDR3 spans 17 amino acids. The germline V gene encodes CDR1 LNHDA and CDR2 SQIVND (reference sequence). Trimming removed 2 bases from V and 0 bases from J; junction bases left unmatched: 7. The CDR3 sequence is CASSISSGQYSNQPQHF. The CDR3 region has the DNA TGTGCCAGTAGTATATCGTCGGGACAGTATAGCAATCAGCCCCAGCATTTT.

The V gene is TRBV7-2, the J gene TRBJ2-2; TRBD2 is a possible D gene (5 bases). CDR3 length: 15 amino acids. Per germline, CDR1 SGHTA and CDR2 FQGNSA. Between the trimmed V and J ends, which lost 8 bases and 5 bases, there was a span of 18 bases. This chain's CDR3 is CASSPPGLNTGELFF. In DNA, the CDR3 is TGTGCCAGCTCTCCCCCAGGACTGAATACCGGGGAGCTGTTTTTT.

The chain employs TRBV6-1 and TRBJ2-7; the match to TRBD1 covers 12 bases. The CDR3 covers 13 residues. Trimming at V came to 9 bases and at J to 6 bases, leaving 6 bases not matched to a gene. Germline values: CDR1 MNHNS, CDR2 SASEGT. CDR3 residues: CASSGQGAPEQYF. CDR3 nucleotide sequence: TGTGCCAGTTCGGGACAGGGGGCTCCCGAGCAGTACTTC.

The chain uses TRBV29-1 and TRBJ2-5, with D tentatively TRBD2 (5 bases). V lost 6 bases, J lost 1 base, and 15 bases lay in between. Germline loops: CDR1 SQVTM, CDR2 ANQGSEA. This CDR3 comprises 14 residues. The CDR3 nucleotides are TGCAGCGTAGGAGGCTACCTGGCCCAAGAGACCCAGTACTTC. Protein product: CSVGGYLAQETQYF.

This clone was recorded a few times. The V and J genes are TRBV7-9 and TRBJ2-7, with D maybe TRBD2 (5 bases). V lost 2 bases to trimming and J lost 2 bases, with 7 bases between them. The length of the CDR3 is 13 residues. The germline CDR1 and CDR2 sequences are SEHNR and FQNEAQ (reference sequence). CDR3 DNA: TGTGCCAGCAGCTTACCGGGAACCTACGAGCAGTACTTC. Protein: CASSLPGTYEQYF. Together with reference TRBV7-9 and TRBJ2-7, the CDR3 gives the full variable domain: DTGVSQNPRHKITKRGQNVTFRCDPISEHNRLYWYRQTLGQGPEFLTYFQNEAQLEKSRLLSDRFSAERPKGSFSTLEIQRTEQGDSAMYLCASSLPGTYEQYFGPGTRLTVT.

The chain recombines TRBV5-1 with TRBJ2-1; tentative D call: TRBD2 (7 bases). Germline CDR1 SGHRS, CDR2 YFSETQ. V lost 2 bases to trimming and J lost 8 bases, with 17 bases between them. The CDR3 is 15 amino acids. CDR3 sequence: CASSFTGREVDEQFF. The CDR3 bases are TGCGCCAGCAGCTTTACAGGGAGGGAAGTCGATGAGCAGTTCTTC. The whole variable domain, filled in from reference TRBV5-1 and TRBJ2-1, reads KAGVTQTPRYLIKTRGQQVTLSCSPISGHRSVSWYQQTPGQGLQFLFEYFSETQRNKGNFPGRFSGRQFSNSRSEMNVSTLELGDSALYLCASSFTGREVDEQFFGPGTRLTVL.

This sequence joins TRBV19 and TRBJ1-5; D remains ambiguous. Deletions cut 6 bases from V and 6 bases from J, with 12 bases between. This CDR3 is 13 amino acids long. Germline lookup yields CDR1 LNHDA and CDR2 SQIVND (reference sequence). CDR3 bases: TGTGCCAGTAGCGTTCAGCGGACTCAGCCCCAGCATTTT. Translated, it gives CASSVQRTQPQHF.

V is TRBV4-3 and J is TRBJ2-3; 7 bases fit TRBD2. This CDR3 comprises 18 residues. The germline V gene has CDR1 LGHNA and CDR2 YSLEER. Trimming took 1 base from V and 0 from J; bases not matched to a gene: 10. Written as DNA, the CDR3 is TGCGCCAGCAGCCAAGGGACTAGAAGATGGACTAGCACAGATACGCAGTATTTT. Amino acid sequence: CASSQGTRRWTSTDTQYF.

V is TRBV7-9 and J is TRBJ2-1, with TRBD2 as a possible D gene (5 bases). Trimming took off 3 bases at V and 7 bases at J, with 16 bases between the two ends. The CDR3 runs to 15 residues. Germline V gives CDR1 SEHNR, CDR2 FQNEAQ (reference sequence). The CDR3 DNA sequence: TGTGCCAGCAGCTTTAGCGCCCCCGGTGAGAATGAGCAGTTCTTC. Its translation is CASSFSAPGENEQFF.

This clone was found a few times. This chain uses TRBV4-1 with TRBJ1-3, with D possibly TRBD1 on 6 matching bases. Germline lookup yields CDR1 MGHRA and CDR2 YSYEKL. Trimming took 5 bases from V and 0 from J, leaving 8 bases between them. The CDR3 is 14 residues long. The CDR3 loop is CASSYRVSGNTIYF. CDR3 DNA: TGCGCCAGCAGCTACAGGGTCTCTGGAAACACCATATATTTT.

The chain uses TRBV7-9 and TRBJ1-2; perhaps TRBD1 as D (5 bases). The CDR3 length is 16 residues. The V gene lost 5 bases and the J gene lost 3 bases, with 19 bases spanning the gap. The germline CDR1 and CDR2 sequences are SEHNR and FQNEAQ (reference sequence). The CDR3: CASSLTVQEVDYGYTF. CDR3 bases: TGTGCCAGCAGCCTGACGGTACAGGAAGTGGACTATGGCTACACCTTC.

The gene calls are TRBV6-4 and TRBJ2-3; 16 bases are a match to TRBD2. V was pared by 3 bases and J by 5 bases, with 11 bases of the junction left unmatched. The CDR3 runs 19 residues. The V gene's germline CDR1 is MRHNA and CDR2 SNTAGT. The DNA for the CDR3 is TGTGCCAGCAGTGAGACTATGGGACTAGCGGGGGGGCATGGAGATACGCAGTATTTT. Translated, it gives CASSETMGLAGGHGDTQYF.

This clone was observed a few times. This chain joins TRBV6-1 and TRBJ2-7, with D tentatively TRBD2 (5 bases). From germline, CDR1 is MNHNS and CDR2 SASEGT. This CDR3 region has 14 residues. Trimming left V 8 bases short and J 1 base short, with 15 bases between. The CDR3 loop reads CASLASGSSYEQYF. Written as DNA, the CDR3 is TGTGCCAGCCTAGCATCGGGGAGTTCCTACGAGCAGTACTTC.

The CDR3 protein is CASSPPGMASYEQYF. The CDR3 coding sequence is TGTGCCAGCTCACCTCCAGGGATGGCTTCATACGAGCAGTACTTC. The chain links TRBV18 to TRBJ2-5; maybe TRBD1 (5 bases). The DNA end is a closer match to TRBJ2-7, so the J assignment may be wrong. The CDR3 is made up of 15 amino acids. Germline-derived CDR1 and CDR2 are KGHSH and LQKENI.

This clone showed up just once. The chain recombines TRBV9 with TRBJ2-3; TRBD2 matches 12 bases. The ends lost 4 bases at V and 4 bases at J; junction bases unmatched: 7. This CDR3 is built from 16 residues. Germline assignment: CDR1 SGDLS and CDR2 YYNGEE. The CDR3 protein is CASSHNLAGGADTQYF. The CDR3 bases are TGTGCCAGCAGCCATAACCTAGCGGGAGGGGCAGATACGCAGTATTTT.

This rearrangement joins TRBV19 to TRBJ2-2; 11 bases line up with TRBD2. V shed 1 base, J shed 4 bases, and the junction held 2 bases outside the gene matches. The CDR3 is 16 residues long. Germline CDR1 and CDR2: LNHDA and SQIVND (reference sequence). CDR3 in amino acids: CASSIGLAGFTGELFF. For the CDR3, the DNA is TGTGCCAGTAGTATAGGACTAGCGGGATTCACCGGGGAGCTGTTTTTT.

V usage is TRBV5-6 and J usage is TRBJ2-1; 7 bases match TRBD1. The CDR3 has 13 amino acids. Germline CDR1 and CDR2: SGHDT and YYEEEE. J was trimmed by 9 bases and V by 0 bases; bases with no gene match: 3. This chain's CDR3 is CASSLGTGSEQFF. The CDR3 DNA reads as TGTGCCAGCAGCTTGGGGACAGGCAGTGAGCAGTTCTTC.

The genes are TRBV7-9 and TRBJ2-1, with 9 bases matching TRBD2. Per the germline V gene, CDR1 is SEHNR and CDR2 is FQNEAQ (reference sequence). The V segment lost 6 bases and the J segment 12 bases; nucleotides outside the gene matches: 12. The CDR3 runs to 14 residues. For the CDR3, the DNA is TGTGCCAGCAGTCCAATTTTTAGCGGGAGAGGGCAGTTCTTC. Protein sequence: CASSPIFSGRGQFF. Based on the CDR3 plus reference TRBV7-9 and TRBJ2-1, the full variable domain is DTGVSQNPRHKITKRGQNVTFRCDPISEHNRLYWYRQTLGQGPEFLTYFQNEAQLEKSRLLSDRFSAERPKGSFSTLEIQRTEQGDSAMYLCASSPIFSGRGQFFGPGTRLTVL.

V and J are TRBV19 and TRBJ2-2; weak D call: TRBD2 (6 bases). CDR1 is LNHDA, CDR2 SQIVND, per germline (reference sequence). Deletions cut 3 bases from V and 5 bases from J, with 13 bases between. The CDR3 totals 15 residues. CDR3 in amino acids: CASSIGGRGTGELFF. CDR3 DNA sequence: TGTGCCAGTAGTATTGGGGGGAGAGGGACCGGGGAGCTGTTTTTT.